The clone carrying this T cell receptor beta chain was picked up many times. This entry comes from a study of patients and donors after allogeneic stem cell transplantation. A single record per CDR3 protein comes from TCRdb applying MiXCR to the RT-PCR reads. The sample includes roughly 230,000 distinct CDR3 sequences, 12% to 15% of them seen just once. Germline V gene sequence: CDR1 ENHRY, CDR2 SYGVKD. CDR3 length equals 12 residues. The germline V and J ends were trimmed by 4 bases and 10 bases, with 13 bases remaining between them. The chain joins TRBV10-3 to TRBJ1-1; TRBD1 might be the D (6 bases). Specimen: blood, either unsorted or a sorted T cell fraction (not recorded which). The source of this sequence is a human donor who was either an allogeneic HSCT recipient or a stem cell or donor lymphocyte infusion donor (not recorded which). It is not recorded whose cells these are; they may come from a transplant donor. This chain's CDR3 is CAISGDRMGAFF. The CDR3 region has the DNA TGTGCCATCAGTGGAGACAGGATGGGAGCTTTCTTT.